Listed below are T cell receptor beta chains from one sample, sequenced in a study of T cells in Graves' hyperthyroidism and ophthalmopathy. Using its own MiXCR run on the multiplex PCR reads, TCRdb lists one record per CDR3 protein. Of 620,000 or so distinct CDR3 sequences in the sample, about 14% were seen once. Sequences were obtained from blood. These TCRs come from a woman aged 50 to 60 with Graves' ophthalmopathy. Each CDR3 is given with its conserved first and last residue. Each record gives: V gene, D gene, clone size, J gene, CDR3 DNA, CDR3 protein. D genes are given only for firm matches. Clone size is not always given. Where it is, it says once, few, many or a class for expanded clones.

v_gene: TRBV29-1; d_gene: NA; abundance: NA; j_gene: TRBJ2-1; CDR3nt: TGCAGCGACCAGTGGGAGCTTTACAATGAGCAGTTCTTC; CDR3aa: CSDQWELYNEQFF
v_gene: TRBV6-1; d_gene: TRBD2; abundance: many; j_gene: TRBJ2-1; CDR3nt: TGTGCCAGCAGTGAAAGAAGGGGGACTAGCGGGAGTTGGGGGAATGAGCAGTTCTTC; CDR3aa: CASSERRGTSGSWGNEQFF
v_gene: TRBV6-6; d_gene: NA; abundance: many; j_gene: TRBJ1-5; CDR3nt: TGTGCCAGCAGTTACTCGTTTGTCAGGGGTGATCAGCCCCAGCATTTT; CDR3aa: CASSYSFVRGDQPQHF
v_gene: TRBV12-3/TRBV12-4; d_gene: TRBD1; abundance: many; j_gene: TRBJ1-1; CDR3nt: TGTGCCAGCAAGTTAACGGGACAGATGAACACTGAAGCTTTCTTT; CDR3aa: CASKLTGQMNTEAFF
v_gene: TRBV9; d_gene: NA; abundance: few; j_gene: TRBJ2-1; CDR3nt: TGTGCCAGCAGCGTAGAGGGGACTCCGAGCTCCTACAATGAGCAGTTCTTC; CDR3aa: CASSVEGTPSSYNEQFF
v_gene: TRBV7-9; d_gene: NA; abundance: NA; j_gene: TRBJ1-1; CDR3nt: TGTGCCAGCAGCTTAGTTCGGGAAAGCACTGAAGCTTTCTTT; CDR3aa: CASSLVRESTEAFF
v_gene: TRBV12-3/TRBV12-4; d_gene: TRBD1; abundance: many; j_gene: TRBJ1-2; CDR3nt: TGTGCCAGCAGTTTGACAGGGGGCAGCTATGGCTACACCTTC; CDR3aa: CASSLTGGSYGYTF
v_gene: TRBV5-1; d_gene: NA; abundance: NA; j_gene: TRBJ2-1; CDR3nt: TGCGCCAGCAGCTTGGTAGGGGATGGCTACAATGAGCAGTTCTTC; CDR3aa: CASSLVGDGYNEQFF
v_gene: TRBV20-1; d_gene: TRBD1; abundance: few; j_gene: TRBJ1-5; CDR3nt: TGCAGTGCTACCCGTGACAGGGGAAGCAATCAGCCCCAGCATTTT; CDR3aa: CSATRDRGSNQPQHF
v_gene: TRBV30; d_gene: NA; abundance: NA; j_gene: TRBJ1-4; CDR3nt: TGTGCCTGGATTGGCACTGAAAAACTGTTTTTT; CDR3aa: CAWIGTEKLFF
v_gene: TRBV20-1; d_gene: TRBD2; abundance: many; j_gene: TRBJ2-1; CDR3nt: TGCAGTGCACACCCTCCAAGCGGGAGGGCCCACAATGAGCAGTTCTTC; CDR3aa: CSAHPPSGRAHNEQFF
v_gene: TRBV30; d_gene: NA; abundance: many; j_gene: TRBJ2-3; CDR3nt: TGTGCCTGGAGTCCACTAGCTACAGATACGCAGTATTTT; CDR3aa: CAWSPLATDTQYF
v_gene: TRBV30; d_gene: NA; abundance: NA; j_gene: TRBJ1-3; CDR3nt: TGTGCCTGGAGTGGCCCCACGAGGGGCTCCGGAAACACCATATATTTT; CDR3aa: CAWSGPTRGSGNTIYF
v_gene: TRBV7-9; d_gene: NA; abundance: many; j_gene: TRBJ2-2; CDR3nt: TGTGCCAGCAGCCGCCCGGCCCTAGCGCGTACCGGGGAGCTGTTTTTT; CDR3aa: CASSRPALARTGELFF
v_gene: TRBV10-3; d_gene: NA; abundance: few; j_gene: TRBJ1-3; CDR3nt: TGTGCCATCAGAACAAGCTCTGGAAACACCATATATTTT; CDR3aa: CAIRTSSGNTIYF
v_gene: TRBV7-2; d_gene: TRBD2; abundance: many; j_gene: TRBJ2-1; CDR3nt: TGTGCCAGCAGCCCAGGGACTAGCGGGAGGGGATACAATGAGCAGTTCTTC; CDR3aa: CASSPGTSGRGYNEQFF
v_gene: TRBV7-6; d_gene: TRBD2; abundance: NA; j_gene: TRBJ2-7; CDR3nt: TGTGCCAGCAGCCCAGGACTAGGGGAAACCTTCTTCGAGCAGTACTTC; CDR3aa: CASSPGLGETFFEQYF
v_gene: TRBV20-1; d_gene: NA; abundance: many; j_gene: TRBJ2-5; CDR3nt: TGCAGTTCCCCGGCGGGCCCAAGGACCCAGTACTTC; CDR3aa: CSSPAGPRTQYF
v_gene: TRBV27; d_gene: NA; abundance: NA; j_gene: TRBJ1-2; CDR3nt: TGTGCCAGCAGTTTAAGCCGAGGACAAGCTCTTGGCTACACCTTC; CDR3aa: CASSLSRGQALGYTF
v_gene: TRBV20-1; d_gene: NA; abundance: many; j_gene: TRBJ2-3; CDR3nt: TGCAGTGCTAGGGTGGGGATAGCAGCCGGCGCAGATACGCAGTATTTT; CDR3aa: CSARVGIAAGADTQYF
v_gene: TRBV12-5; d_gene: TRBD1; abundance: many; j_gene: TRBJ1-5; CDR3nt: TGTGCTAGTCAGGGGCTGGGACAGGGAAACCAGCCCCAGCATTTT; CDR3aa: CASQGLGQGNQPQHF
v_gene: TRBV6-4; d_gene: NA; abundance: NA; j_gene: TRBJ2-2; CDR3nt: TGTGCCAGCAAACAAATATCCGGGACGAACACCGGGGAGCTGTTTTTT; CDR3aa: CASKQISGTNTGELFF
v_gene: TRBV9; d_gene: TRBD2; abundance: NA; j_gene: TRBJ2-7; CDR3nt: TGTGCCAGCAGCCCCAATAGCGGGTCAAACTACGAGCAGTACTTC; CDR3aa: CASSPNSGSNYEQYF
v_gene: TRBV5-1; d_gene: TRBD1; abundance: NA; j_gene: TRBJ2-7; CDR3nt: TGCGCCAGCAGCCGACCTAGACAGGGGGATACCTACGAGCAGTACTTC; CDR3aa: CASSRPRQGDTYEQYF
v_gene: TRBV27; d_gene: NA; abundance: NA; j_gene: TRBJ2-1; CDR3nt: TGTGCCAGCAGCCAGAACAGCTTGCGGCAGTTCTTC; CDR3aa: CASSQNSLRQFF
v_gene: TRBV15; d_gene: NA; abundance: few; j_gene: TRBJ2-3; CDR3nt: TGTGCCACCAGCAGAGATGGGGTGGGAGATAGCACAGATACGCAGTATTTT; CDR3aa: CATSRDGVGDSTDTQYF
v_gene: TRBV27; d_gene: TRBD2; abundance: many; j_gene: TRBJ2-1; CDR3nt: TGTGCCAGCAGGGGGGGACTAGCGGGAGTGAATGAGCAGTTCTTC; CDR3aa: CASRGGLAGVNEQFF
v_gene: TRBV7-2; d_gene: NA; abundance: few; j_gene: TRBJ2-2; CDR3nt: TGTGCCAGCAGCTCACTAAAGCAGGGTTCGTCCGGGGAGCTGTTTTTT; CDR3aa: CASSSLKQGSSGELFF
v_gene: TRBV28; d_gene: NA; abundance: NA; j_gene: TRBJ2-3; CDR3nt: TGTGCCAGCAGTTTCCGGCATTTAGGCGCTACGCAGTATTTT; CDR3aa: CASSFRHLGATQYF
v_gene: TRBV24-1; d_gene: TRBD1; abundance: few; j_gene: TRBJ2-2; CDR3nt: TGTGCCACCAGTGATCCCCGGGGACAGGGCGCGAACACCGGGGAGCTGTTTTTT; CDR3aa: CATSDPRGQGANTGELFF
v_gene: TRBV3-1; d_gene: TRBD1; abundance: many; j_gene: TRBJ1-2; CDR3nt: TGTGCCAGCAGCCTGAGAACCGGGACAGGGATCCCCCACTATGGCTACACCTTC; CDR3aa: CASSLRTGTGIPHYGYTF
v_gene: TRBV12-3/TRBV12-4; d_gene: NA; abundance: many; j_gene: TRBJ2-3; CDR3nt: TGTGCCAGCAGTTGGAGAGGAATTGATACGCAGTATTTT; CDR3aa: CASSWRGIDTQYF
v_gene: TRBV9; d_gene: TRBD2; abundance: few; j_gene: TRBJ2-4; CDR3nt: TGTGCCAGCAGCGACGGGACTACCGAAAACATTCAGTACTTC; CDR3aa: CASSDGTTENIQYF
v_gene: TRBV6-2/TRBV6-3; d_gene: NA; abundance: NA; j_gene: TRBJ2-3; CDR3nt: TGTGCCAGCAGTTACTGGGCCGCAGTTTCGACAGATACGCAGTATTTT; CDR3aa: CASSYWAAVSTDTQYF
v_gene: TRBV10-3; d_gene: TRBD1; abundance: few; j_gene: TRBJ2-5; CDR3nt: TGTGCCATCGGGGACAGAAAAGGGACCCAGTACTTC; CDR3aa: CAIGDRKGTQYF
v_gene: TRBV5-1; d_gene: TRBD1; abundance: NA; j_gene: TRBJ2-1; CDR3nt: TGCGCCAGCACAAGCCCGGGACAGGGGGGGAATGAGCAGTTCTTC; CDR3aa: CASTSPGQGGNEQFF
v_gene: TRBV24-1; d_gene: NA; abundance: few; j_gene: TRBJ2-3; CDR3nt: TGTGCCACCAGTGGTCAGCTTTACACAGATACGCAGTATTTT; CDR3aa: CATSGQLYTDTQYF
v_gene: TRBV6-1; d_gene: TRBD1; abundance: few; j_gene: TRBJ2-1; CDR3nt: TGTGCCAGCAGCTCAAGGGGGCTCACGATATTCCCGGAGCAGTTCTTC; CDR3aa: CASSSRGLTIFPEQFF
v_gene: TRBV10-3; d_gene: TRBD2; abundance: NA; j_gene: TRBJ2-7; CDR3nt: TGTGCCATCAGTGAGTCGGTGACTAGCGGGAACTCCTACGAGCAGTACTTC; CDR3aa: CAISESVTSGNSYEQYF
v_gene: TRBV12-3/TRBV12-4; d_gene: NA; abundance: many; j_gene: TRBJ2-7; CDR3nt: TGTGCCAGCAGTTTCGGGGACTACGAGCAGTACTTC; CDR3aa: CASSFGDYEQYF
v_gene: TRBV27; d_gene: TRBD1; abundance: NA; j_gene: TRBJ1-2; CDR3nt: TGTGCCAGCAGACAGGGACAGGGGGCGATCGATGGCTACACCTTC; CDR3aa: CASRQGQGAIDGYTF
v_gene: TRBV28; d_gene: TRBD2; abundance: once; j_gene: TRBJ2-3; CDR3nt: TGTGCCAGCAGTCCCTACCCGGGAGGAGGTGAGGATACGCAGTATTTT; CDR3aa: CASSPYPGGGEDTQYF
v_gene: TRBV6-2/TRBV6-3; d_gene: NA; abundance: many; j_gene: TRBJ2-1; CDR3nt: TGTGCCAGCATCCAGGGGGGCGGCGATGAGCAGTTCTTC; CDR3aa: CASIQGGGDEQFF
v_gene: TRBV12-3/TRBV12-4; d_gene: NA; abundance: many; j_gene: TRBJ2-3; CDR3nt: TGTGCCAGCAGTCTATCCCGGAGGGCTAGCACAGATACGCAGTATTTT; CDR3aa: CASSLSRRASTDTQYF
v_gene: TRBV25-1; d_gene: NA; abundance: few; j_gene: TRBJ2-1; CDR3nt: TGTGCCAGCAGCCGGGACGGTTTGAGCTCCTACAATGAGCAGTTCTTC; CDR3aa: CASSRDGLSSYNEQFF
v_gene: TRBV29-1; d_gene: TRBD1; abundance: few; j_gene: TRBJ2-7; CDR3nt: TGCAGCGTCGCGAGACAGGGGCGACCCTACGAGCAGTACTTC; CDR3aa: CSVARQGRPYEQYF
v_gene: TRBV6-1; d_gene: TRBD1; abundance: NA; j_gene: TRBJ1-5; CDR3nt: TGTGCCAGCAGTCGCACCGGGACAGGGGGGTATCAGCCCCAGCATTTT; CDR3aa: CASSRTGTGGYQPQHF
v_gene: TRBV5-1; d_gene: TRBD1; abundance: NA; j_gene: TRBJ2-7; CDR3nt: TGCGCCAGCAGCTTAGGGACAGGGGTTATCTACGAGCAGTACTTC; CDR3aa: CASSLGTGVIYEQYF
v_gene: TRBV19; d_gene: NA; abundance: many; j_gene: TRBJ1-5; CDR3nt: TGTGCCAGTAGTCGGAGGGAGAGCAATCAGCCCCAGCATTTT; CDR3aa: CASSRRESNQPQHF